The entry below gives a single T cell receptor (beta chain) sequence along with its context. The data were obtained in a study of blood T cell repertoires in COVID-19. On the study more broadly: COVID-19 samples collected from the United States, Italy and Spain covered acute and convalescent phases. PBMCs, B-cell-depleted T cells, or T cells were the source of the cDNA or gDNA that made up the material.

Original data processing: Counts of nucleated cells, estimated from reference gene primer amplification, were obtained. Repertoires were generated with immunoSEQ multiplex PCR, while TCRdb's copy carries only in-frame clones and drops some. From that table come the V and J calls and clone size; the DNA was used to work out D and trimming. Counted here are 5,500 to 6,000 clones, under 90% occurring once; the ten biggest clones make up about 6.4%. Deletions cut 5 bases from V and 3 bases from J, with 15 bases between. Per the germline V gene, CDR1 is SGHRS and CDR2 is YFSETQ. The CDR3 length is 15 residues.

This receptor was taken from a man aged 60 to 75 with acute or convalescent COVID-19. V gene TRBV5-1 combines with J gene TRBJ1-3, with D possibly being TRBD1 (6 bases). The sequenced sample was peripheral blood. The CDR3 region has the DNA TGCGCCAGCAGTTTCGACAGGAGACTTGGAAACACCATATATTTT. Protein: CASSFDRRLGNTIYF. Together with reference TRBV5-1 and TRBJ1-3, the CDR3 gives the full variable domain: KAGVTQTPRYLIKTRGQQVTLSCSPISGHRSVSWYQQTPGQGLQFLFEYFSETQRNKGNFPGRFSGRQFSNSRSEMNVSTLELGDSALYLCASSFDRRLGNTIYFGEGSWLTVV.